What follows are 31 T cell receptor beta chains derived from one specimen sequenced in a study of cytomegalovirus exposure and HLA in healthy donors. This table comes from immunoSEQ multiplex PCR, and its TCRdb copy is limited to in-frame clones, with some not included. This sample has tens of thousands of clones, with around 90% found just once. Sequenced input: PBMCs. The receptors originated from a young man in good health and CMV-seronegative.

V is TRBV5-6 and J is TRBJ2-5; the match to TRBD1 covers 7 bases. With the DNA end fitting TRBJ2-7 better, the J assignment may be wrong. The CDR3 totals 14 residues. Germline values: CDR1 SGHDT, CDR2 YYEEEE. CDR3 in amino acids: CASSWGPGGYEQYF. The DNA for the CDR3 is TGTGCCAGCAGCTGGGGGCCAGGGGGCTACGAGCAGTACTTC.

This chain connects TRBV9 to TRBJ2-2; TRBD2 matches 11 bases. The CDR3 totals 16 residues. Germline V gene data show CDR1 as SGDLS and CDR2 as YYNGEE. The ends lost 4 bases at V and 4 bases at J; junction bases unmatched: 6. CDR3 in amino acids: CASSLTGLAVTGELFF. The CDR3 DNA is TGTGCCAGCAGCCTAACGGGACTAGCGGTCACCGGGGAGCTGTTTTTT. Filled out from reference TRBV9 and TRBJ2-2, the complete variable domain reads DSGVTQTPKHLITATGQRVTLRCSPRSGDLSVYWYQQSLDQGLQFLIQYYNGEERAKGNILERFSAQQFPDLHSELNLSSLELGDSALYFCASSLTGLAVTGELFFGEGSRLTVL.

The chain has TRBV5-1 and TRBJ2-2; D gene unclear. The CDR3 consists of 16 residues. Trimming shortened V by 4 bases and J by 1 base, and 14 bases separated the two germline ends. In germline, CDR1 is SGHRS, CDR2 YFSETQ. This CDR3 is CASSQGTDMNTGELFF. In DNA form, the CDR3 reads TGCGCCAGCAGCCAAGGAACAGATATGAACACCGGGGAGCTGTTTTTT.

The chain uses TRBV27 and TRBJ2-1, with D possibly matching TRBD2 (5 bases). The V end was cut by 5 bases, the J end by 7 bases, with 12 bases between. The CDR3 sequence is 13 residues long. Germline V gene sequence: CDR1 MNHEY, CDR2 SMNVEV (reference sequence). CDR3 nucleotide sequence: TGTGCCAGCAGTCCGTACGGGGAAAATGAGCAGTTCTTC. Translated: CASSPYGENEQFF.

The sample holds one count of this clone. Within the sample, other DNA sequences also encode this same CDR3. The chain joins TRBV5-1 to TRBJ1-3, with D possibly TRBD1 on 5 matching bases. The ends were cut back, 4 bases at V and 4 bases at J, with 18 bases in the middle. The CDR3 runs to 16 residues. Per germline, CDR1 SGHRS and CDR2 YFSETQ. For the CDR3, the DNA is TGCGCCAGCAGCGTAACGACAGCTAGAGACGGAAACACCATATATTTT. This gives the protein CASSVTTARDGNTIYF.

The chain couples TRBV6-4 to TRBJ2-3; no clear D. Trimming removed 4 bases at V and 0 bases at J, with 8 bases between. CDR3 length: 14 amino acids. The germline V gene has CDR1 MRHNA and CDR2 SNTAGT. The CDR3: CASSAMASTDTQYF. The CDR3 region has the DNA TGTGCCAGCAGTGCAATGGCTAGCACAGATACGCAGTATTTT.

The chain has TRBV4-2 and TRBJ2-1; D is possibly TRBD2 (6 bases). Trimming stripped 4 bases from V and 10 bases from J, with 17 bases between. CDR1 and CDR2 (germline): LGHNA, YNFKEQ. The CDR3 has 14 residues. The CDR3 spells CASSPTGLPSEQFF. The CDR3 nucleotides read TGTGCCAGCAGCCCGACGGGACTCCCGTCAGAGCAGTTCTTC.

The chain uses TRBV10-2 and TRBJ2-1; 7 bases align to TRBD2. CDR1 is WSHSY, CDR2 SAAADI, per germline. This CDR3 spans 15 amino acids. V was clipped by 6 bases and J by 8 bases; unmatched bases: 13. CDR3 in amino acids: CASRGRDYSFHEQFF. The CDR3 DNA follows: TGCGCCAGCAGGGGGAGGGACTACAGTTTCCATGAGCAGTTCTTC.

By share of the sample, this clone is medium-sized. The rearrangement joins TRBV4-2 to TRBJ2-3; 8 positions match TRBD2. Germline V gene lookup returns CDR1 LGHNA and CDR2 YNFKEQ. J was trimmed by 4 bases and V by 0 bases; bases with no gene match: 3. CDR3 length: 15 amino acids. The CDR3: CASSQERGAPDTQYF. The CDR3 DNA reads TGTGCCAGCAGCCAAGAGCGGGGGGCTCCAGATACGCAGTATTTT.

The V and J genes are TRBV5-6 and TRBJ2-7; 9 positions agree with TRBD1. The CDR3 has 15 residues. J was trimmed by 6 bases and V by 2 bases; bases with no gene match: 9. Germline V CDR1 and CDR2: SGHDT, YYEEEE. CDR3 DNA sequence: TGTGCCAGCAGCTTTTCCGGGACAGGGTTCGGCGAGCAGTACTTC. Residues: CASSFSGTGFGEQYF.

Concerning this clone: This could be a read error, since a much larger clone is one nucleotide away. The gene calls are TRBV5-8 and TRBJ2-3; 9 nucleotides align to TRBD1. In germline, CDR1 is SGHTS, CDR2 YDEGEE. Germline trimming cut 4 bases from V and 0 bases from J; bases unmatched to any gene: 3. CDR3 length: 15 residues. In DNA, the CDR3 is TGTGCCAGCAGCGAGGGGACAGGGAGCACAGATACGCAGTATTTT. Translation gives CASSEGTGSTDTQYF.

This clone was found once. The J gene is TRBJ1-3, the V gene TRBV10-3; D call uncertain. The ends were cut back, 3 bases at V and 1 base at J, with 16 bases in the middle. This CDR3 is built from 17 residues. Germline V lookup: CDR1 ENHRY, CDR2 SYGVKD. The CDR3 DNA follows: TGTGCCATCAGTGACTCGGGAAAATGGCGGTCTGGAAACACCATATATTTT. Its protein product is CAISDSGKWRSGNTIYF.

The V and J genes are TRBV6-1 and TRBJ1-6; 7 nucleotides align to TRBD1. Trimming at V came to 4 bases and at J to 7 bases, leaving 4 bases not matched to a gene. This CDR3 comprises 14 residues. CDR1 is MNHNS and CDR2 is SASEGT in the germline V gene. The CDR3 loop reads CASSAGGWNSPLHF. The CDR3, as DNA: TGTGCCAGCAGTGCAGGGGGGTGGAATTCACCCCTCCACTTT.

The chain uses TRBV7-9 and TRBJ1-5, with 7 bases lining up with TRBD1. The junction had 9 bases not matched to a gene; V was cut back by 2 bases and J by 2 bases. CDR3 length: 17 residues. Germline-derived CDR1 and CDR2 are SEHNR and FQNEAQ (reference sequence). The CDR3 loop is CASSLIQGGLGNQPQHF. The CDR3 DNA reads TGTGCCAGCAGCTTAATTCAGGGGGGATTGGGCAATCAGCCCCAGCATTTT.

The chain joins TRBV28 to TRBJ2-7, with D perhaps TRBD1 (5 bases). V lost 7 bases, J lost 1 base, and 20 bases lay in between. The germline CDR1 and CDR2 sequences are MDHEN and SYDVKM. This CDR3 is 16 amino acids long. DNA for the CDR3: TGTGCCAGCAAAGGCAGGACAACTATTATTTCCTACGAGCAGTACTTC. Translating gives CASKGRTTIISYEQYF.

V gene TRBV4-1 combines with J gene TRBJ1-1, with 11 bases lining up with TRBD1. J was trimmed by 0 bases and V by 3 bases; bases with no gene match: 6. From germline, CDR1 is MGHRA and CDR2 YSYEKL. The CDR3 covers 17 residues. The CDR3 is CASSHPGQGVVNTEAFF. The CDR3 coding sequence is TGCGCCAGCAGCCACCCGGGACAGGGGGTTGTGAACACTGAAGCTTTCTTT.

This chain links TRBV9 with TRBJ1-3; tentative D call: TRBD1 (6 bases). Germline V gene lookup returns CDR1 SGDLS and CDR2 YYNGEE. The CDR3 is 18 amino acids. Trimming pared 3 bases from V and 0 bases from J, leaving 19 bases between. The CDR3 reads CASSGGGGQTGSGNTIYF. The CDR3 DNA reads TGTGCCAGCAGCGGGGGGGGTGGCCAGACAGGCTCTGGAAACACCATATATTTT. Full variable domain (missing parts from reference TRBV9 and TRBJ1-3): DSGVTQTPKHLITATGQRVTLRCSPRSGDLSVYWYQQSLDQGLQFLIQYYNGEERAKGNILERFSAQQFPDLHSELNLSSLELGDSALYFCASSGGGGQTGSGNTIYFGEGSWLTVV.

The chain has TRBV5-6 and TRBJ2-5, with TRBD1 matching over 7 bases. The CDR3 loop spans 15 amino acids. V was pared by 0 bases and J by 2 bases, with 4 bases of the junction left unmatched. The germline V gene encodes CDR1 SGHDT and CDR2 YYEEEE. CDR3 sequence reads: CASSLAGGGQETQYF. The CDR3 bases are TGTGCCAGCAGCTTGGCAGGGGGTGGGCAAGAGACCCAGTACTTC.

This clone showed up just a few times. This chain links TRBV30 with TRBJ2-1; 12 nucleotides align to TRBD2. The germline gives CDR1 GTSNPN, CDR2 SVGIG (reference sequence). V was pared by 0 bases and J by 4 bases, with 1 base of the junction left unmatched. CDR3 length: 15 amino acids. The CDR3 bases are TGTGCCTGGAGTGTAGGACTAGCGGGATACAATGAGCAGTTCTTC. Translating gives CAWSVGLAGYNEQFF.

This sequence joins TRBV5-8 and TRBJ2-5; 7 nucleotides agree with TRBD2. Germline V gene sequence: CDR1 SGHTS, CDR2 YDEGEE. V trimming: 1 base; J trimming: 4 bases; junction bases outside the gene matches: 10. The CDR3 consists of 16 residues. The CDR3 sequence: CASSLPRGGELETQYF. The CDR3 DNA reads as TGTGCCAGCAGCTTGCCCCGGGGAGGGGAGTTAGAGACCCAGTACTTC.

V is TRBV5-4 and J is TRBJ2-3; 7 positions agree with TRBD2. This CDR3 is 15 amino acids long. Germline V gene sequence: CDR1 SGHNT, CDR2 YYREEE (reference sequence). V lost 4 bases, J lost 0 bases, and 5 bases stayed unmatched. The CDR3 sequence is CASSIAGISTDTQYF. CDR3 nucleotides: TGTGCCAGCAGCATAGCGGGCATAAGCACAGATACGCAGTATTTT.

The chain's CDR3 is CASSRGQTYEQYF. CDR3 bases: TGTGCCAGCAGCCGGGGACAGACCTACGAGCAGTACTTC. The chain links TRBV7-3 to TRBJ2-7, with TRBD1 matching over 7 bases. The CDR3 runs to 13 residues. CDR1 SGHTA and CDR2 FQGTGA come from the germline V gene. The ends lost 5 bases at V and 2 bases at J; junction bases unmatched: 3.

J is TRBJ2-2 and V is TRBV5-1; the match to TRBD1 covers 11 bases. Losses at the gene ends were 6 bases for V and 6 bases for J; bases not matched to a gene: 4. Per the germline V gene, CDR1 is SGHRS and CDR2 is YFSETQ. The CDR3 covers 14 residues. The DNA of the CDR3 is TGCGCCAGCAAGGGACAGGGGGGCCCCGGGGAGCTGTTTTTT. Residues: CASKGQGGPGELFF.

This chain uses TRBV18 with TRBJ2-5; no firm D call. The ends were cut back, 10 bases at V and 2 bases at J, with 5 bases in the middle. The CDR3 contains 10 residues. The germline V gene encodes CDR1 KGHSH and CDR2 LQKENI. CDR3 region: CATPQETQYF. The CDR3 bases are TGTGCCACCCCGCAAGAGACCCAGTACTTC.

The CDR3 loop reads CSVGGTGYGYTF. CDR3 nucleotide sequence: TGCAGCGTGGGGGGGACGGGCTATGGCTACACCTTC. The chain is built from TRBV29-1 and TRBJ1-2; possibly TRBD1 for D (5 bases). The CDR3 runs to 12 residues. V shed 6 bases and J shed 4 bases, with 12 bases lying between them. CDR1 and CDR2 from the germline V gene are SQVTM and ANQGSEA.

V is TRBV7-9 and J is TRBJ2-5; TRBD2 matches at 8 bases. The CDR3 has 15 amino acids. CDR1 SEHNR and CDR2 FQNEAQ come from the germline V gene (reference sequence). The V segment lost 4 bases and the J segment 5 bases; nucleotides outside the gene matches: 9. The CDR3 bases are TGTGCCAGCAGCTGGGGACTAGTAGATTCGGAGACCCAGTACTTC. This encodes CASSWGLVDSETQYF.

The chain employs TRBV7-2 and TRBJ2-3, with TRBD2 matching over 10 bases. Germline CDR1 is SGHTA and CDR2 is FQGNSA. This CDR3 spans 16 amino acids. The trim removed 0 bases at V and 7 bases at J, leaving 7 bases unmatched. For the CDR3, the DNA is TGTGCCAGCAGCTTAGCCCCGAGCGGGGGGGCAAATACGCAGTATTTT. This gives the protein CASSLAPSGGANTQYF.

The CDR3 coding sequence is TGTGCCAGCAGCCTTGGAGGCAGAAAAAAATTCCAAGAGACCCAGTACTTC. This codes for CASSLGGRKKFQETQYF. The chain joins TRBV5-4 to TRBJ2-5; D perhaps matches TRBD2 (5 bases). Germline V gives CDR1 SGHNT, CDR2 YYREEE (reference sequence). CDR3 length: 17 amino acids. V was trimmed by 4 bases and J by 1 base, leaving 20 bases between them.

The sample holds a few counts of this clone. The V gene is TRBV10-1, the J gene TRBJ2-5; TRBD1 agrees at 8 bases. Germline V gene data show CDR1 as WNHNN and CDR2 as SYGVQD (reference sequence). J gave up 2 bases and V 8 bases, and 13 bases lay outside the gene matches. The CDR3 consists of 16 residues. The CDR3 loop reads CASLRQGRKGQETQYF. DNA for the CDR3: TGCGCCAGCCTCAGACAGGGGAGAAAGGGGCAAGAGACCCAGTACTTC.

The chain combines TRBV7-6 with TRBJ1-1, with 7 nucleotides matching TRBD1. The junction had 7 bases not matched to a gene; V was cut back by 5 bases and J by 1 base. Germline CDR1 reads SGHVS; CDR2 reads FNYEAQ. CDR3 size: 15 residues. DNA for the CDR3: TGTGCCAGCAGCCTGGAGGGACAGACGAACACTGAAGCTTTCTTT. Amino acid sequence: CASSLEGQTNTEAFF.

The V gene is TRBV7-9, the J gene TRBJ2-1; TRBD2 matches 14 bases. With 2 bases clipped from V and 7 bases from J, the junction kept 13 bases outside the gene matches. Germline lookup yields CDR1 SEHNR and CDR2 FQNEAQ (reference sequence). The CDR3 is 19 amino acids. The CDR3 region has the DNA TGTGCCAGCAGCTTATTGCAGACTAGCGGGAGGGCCAAAAGAAATGAGCAGTTCTTC. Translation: CASSLLQTSGRAKRNEQFF.